This T cell receptor beta chain is from a study of CD8+ T cells in alopecia areata. The overall study: The share of scalp area affected provided the severity score for treated patients.

Following RNA extraction, reverse transcription yielded cDNA that acted as the sequencing template. Sequencing used immunoSEQ multiplex PCR; TCRdb keeps in-frame clones, though not all of them. The table includes approximately 300,000 clones, 58% detected once. As to this clone: Its specificity is not known.

The ends lost 2 bases at V and 10 bases at J; junction bases unmatched: 12. The CDR3 spans 14 residues. Germline-derived CDR1 and CDR2 are SQVTM and ANQGSEA. Overall study findings and caveats: Having one nonresponder leaves uncertain how baseline CD8+ expansion relates to response. Expanded CD8+ clones among the top 100, as well as scalp clonality, were significantly decreased by tofacitinib. It was lesional scalp, especially alopecia totalis/universalis, that showed higher clonality than normal scalp.

This sample's treatment: oral pan-JAK inhibitor, 5-10 mg twice daily. The chain couples TRBV29-1 to TRBJ1-1; 8 nucleotides agree with TRBD1. The material sequenced was CD4+ T cells sorted from blood, taken at week 24, from a patient treated with tofacitinib. This sequence originates from a human donor with alopecia areata. CDR3 protein: CSVERRQGARGAFF. CDR3 nucleotides: TGCAGCGTTGAAAGGCGTCAGGGGGCGCGGGGAGCTTTCTTT.